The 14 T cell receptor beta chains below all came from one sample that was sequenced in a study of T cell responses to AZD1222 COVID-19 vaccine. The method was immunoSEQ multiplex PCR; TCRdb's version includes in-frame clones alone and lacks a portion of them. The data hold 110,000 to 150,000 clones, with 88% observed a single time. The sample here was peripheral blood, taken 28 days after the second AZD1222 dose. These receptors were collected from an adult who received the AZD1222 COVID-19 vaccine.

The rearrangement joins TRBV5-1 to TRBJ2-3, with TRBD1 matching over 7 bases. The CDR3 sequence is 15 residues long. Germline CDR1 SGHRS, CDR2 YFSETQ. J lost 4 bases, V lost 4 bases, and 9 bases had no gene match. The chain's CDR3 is CASSQGQLGADTQYF. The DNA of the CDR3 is TGCGCCAGCAGCCAGGGACAGCTCGGGGCAGATACGCAGTATTTT.

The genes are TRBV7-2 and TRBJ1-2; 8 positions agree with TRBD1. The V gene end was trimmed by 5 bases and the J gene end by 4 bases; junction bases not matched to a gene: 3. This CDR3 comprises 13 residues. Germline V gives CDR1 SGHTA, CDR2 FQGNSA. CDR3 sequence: CASSRTGSYGYTF. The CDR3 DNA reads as TGTGCCAGCAGCAGGACAGGGTCCTATGGCTACACCTTC. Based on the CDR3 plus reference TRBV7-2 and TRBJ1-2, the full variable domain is GAGVSQSPSNKVTEKGKDVELRCDPISGHTALYWYRQSLGQGLEFLIYFQGNSAPDKSGLPSDRFSAERTGGSVSTLTIQRTQQEDSAVYLCASSRTGSYGYTFGSGTRLTVV.

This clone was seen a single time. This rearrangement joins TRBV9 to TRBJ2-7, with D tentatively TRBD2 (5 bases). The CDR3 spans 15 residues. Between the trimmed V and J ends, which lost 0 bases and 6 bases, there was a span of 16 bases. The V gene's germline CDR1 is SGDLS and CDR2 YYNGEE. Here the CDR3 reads CASSVAPTAGSEQYF. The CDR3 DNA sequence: TGTGCCAGCAGCGTAGCTCCTACTGCGGGTTCCGAGCAGTACTTC.

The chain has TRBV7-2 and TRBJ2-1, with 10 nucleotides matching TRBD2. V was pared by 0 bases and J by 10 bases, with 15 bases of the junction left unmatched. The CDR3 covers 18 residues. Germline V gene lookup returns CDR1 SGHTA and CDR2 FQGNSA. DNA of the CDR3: TGTGCCAGCAGCTTAGCTTTTAGGGCTAGCGGGGGTCCGGGAGAGCAGTTCTTC. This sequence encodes CASSLAFRASGGPGEQFF.

CDR3 nucleotide sequence: TGTGCCAGTAGTACACTAGGTGCAGATACGCAGTATTTT. Its translation: CASSTLGADTQYF. V gene TRBV19 combines with J gene TRBJ2-3; a possible D gene is TRBD2 (5 bases). The V end lost 4 bases, the J end lost 4 bases, and 9 bases lay between the germline ends. CDR3 length: 13 amino acids. Germline CDR1 is LNHDA and CDR2 is SQIVND (reference sequence).

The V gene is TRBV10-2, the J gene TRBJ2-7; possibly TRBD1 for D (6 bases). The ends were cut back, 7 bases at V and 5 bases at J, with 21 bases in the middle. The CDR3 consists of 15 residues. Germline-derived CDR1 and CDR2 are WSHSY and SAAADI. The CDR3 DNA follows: TGCGCCAGCATCGCCCCGGCCACAGGGCGCCACGAGCAGTACTTC. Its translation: CASIAPATGRHEQYF.

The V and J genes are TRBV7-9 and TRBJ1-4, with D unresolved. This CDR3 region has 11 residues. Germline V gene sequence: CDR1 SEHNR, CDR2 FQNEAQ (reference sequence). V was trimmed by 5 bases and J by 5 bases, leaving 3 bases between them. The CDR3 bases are TGTGCCAGCAGCGGAAATGAAAAACTGTTTTTT. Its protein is CASSGNEKLFF.

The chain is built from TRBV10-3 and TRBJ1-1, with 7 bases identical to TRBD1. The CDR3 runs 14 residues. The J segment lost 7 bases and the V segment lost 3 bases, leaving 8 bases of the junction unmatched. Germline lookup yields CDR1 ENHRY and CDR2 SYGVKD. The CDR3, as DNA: TGTGCCATCAGTGACCCCACAGGGGCGGGTGAAGCTTTCTTT. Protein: CAISDPTGAGEAFF.

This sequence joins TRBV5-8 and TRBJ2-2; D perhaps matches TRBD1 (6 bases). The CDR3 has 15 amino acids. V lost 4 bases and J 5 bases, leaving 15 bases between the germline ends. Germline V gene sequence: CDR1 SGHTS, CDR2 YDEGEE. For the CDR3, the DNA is TGTGCCAGCAGCACGGGACACTCAGATACCGGGGAGCTGTTTTTT. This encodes CASSTGHSDTGELFF.

The CDR3 DNA reads as TGTGCCAGCAGTTTAATCCAGGGTGGCTCCTACAATGAGCAGTTCTTC. Translation gives CASSLIQGGSYNEQFF. The V and J genes are TRBV28 and TRBJ2-1; D possibly corresponds to TRBD1 (5 bases). Trimming cost V 2 bases and J 0 bases, with 11 bases left between them. The CDR3 length is 16 residues. CDR1 MDHEN and CDR2 SYDVKM come from the germline V gene.

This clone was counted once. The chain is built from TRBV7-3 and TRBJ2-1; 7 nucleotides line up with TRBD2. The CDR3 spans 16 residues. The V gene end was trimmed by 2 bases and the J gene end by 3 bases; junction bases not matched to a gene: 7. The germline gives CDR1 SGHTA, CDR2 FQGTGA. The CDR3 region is CASSLVAGQLYNEQFF. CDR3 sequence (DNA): TGTGCCAGCAGCTTAGTAGCGGGCCAACTCTACAATGAGCAGTTCTTC.

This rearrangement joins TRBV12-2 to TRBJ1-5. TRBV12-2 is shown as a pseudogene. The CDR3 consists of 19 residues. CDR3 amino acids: CASRLVWGRTLPGLQPQHF. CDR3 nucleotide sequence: TGTGCAAGTCGCTTAGTTTGGGGACGGACCTTACCTGGGTTGCAGCCCCAGCATTTT.

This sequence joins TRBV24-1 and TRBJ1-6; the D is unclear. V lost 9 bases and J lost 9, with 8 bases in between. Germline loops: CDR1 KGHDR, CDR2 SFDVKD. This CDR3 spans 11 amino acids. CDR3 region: CATGDTSPLHF. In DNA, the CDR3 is TGTGCCACCGGCGACACTTCACCCCTCCACTTT.

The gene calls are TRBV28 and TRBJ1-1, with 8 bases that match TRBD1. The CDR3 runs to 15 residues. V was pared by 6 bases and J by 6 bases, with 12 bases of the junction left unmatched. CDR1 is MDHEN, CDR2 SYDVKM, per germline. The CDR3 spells CASRPAGQGDAEAFF. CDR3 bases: TGTGCCAGCAGACCCGCTGGACAGGGAGACGCTGAAGCTTTCTTT.